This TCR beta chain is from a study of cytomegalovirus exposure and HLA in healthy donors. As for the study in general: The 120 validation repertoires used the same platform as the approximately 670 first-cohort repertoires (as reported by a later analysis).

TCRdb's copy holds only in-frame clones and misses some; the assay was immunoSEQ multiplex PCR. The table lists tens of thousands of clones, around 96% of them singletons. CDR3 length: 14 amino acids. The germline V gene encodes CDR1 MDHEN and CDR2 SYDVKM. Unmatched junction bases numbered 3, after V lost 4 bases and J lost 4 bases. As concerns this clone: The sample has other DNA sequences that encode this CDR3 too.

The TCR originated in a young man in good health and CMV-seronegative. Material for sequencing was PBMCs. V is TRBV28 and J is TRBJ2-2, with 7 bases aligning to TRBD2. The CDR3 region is CASSSPGGTGELFF. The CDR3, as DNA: TGTGCCAGCAGTTCCCCGGGAGGCACCGGGGAGCTGTTTTTT.